The 3 T cell receptor beta chains below come from one sample, sequenced in a study of persistence of HIV-infected CD4 T cells. The stimulus was an HIV-1 Gag 15-mer peptide pool, 0.8 to 1 ug/peptide/mL. CD40L-negative CD69-negative CD45RO-high memory CD4+ T cells were sorted as populations depleted of antigen-responding cells. This was the immunoSEQ version 4 assay in survey mode. Assay: immunoSEQ multiplex PCR; the TCRdb copy retains only in-frame clones and omits some. The sample contains just under 65,000 clones, about 81% of which appear only once. No antigen is known for these receptors. The sample consisted of CD4+ T cells sorted from PBMCs after approximately 20-hour stimulation, taken from a patient who received antiretroviral therapy. These receptors all come from an adult man with HIV who was CMV-seropositive.

Comment on this clone: At the DNA level, this CDR3 is encoded by other sequences in the same sample as well. The chain uses TRBV5-1 and TRBJ2-3, with TRBD1 matching over 7 bases. With V trimmed by 4 bases and J by 2 bases, 4 bases remained unmatched. The CDR3 loop spans 14 amino acids. Germline loops: CDR1 SGHRS, CDR2 YFSETQ. The DNA for the CDR3 is TGCGCCAGCAGCCTGGGACAGTACACAGATACGCAGTATTTT. It encodes CASSLGQYTDTQYF.

The chain combines TRBV27 with TRBJ1-4; the D is unclear. The germline CDR1 and CDR2 sequences are MNHEY and SMNVEV (reference sequence). The CDR3 extends over 17 amino acids. Trimming stripped 2 bases from V and 1 base from J, with 14 bases between. CDR3 sequence reads: CASSLRMGRLTNEKLFF. The CDR3 region has the DNA TGTGCCAGCAGTTTAAGAATGGGGAGGTTAACTAATGAAAAACTGTTTTTT.

The chain employs TRBV7-9 and TRBJ1-2, with TRBD1 as a possible D gene (6 bases). Per germline, CDR1 SEHNR and CDR2 FQNEAQ (reference sequence). The CDR3 has 13 amino acids. V lost 6 bases, J lost 8 bases, and 16 bases lay in between. In nucleotides, the CDR3 is TGTGCCAGCAGTCCCTCCCAGGGGCAAGGCTACACCTTC. This encodes CASSPSQGQGYTF.